This T cell receptor (beta chain) was sequenced during a study of human T cells and chemical hapten exposure. Each CDR3 protein is one row after TCRdb ran MiXCR on the RACE reads. The sample yields about 53,000 distinct CDR3 sequences, more than 9% seen once. Broader study findings: PT1 expanded TCR counts and patch test score were linked, and their correlation was positive. Among TCRs, those above 1 in 1000 frequency were unaffected by DPC sensitization.

Time point defined: pre-sensitization, week 0. Treatment given: therapeutic diphenylcyclopropenone sensitization with weekly scalp DPC. In every case, blood was obtained before the patch test was applied. This clonotype showed up many times. Its antigen remains unknown. V shed 5 bases and J 0 bases; nucleotides not matched to a gene: 9. The CDR3 has 16 amino acids. Germline V lookup: CDR1 SGHVS, CDR2 FQNEAQ. The sequence was collected from a man aged 40-50 years with alopecia areata. Some clones in this sample may be carry-over from other donors' samples. The starting material was whole blood, obtained in connection with sensitization to the hapten diphenylcyclopropenone (DPC). The chain recombines TRBV7-8 with TRBJ1-1; TRBD1 matches at 7 bases. Here the CDR3 DNA reads TGTGCCAGCAGCCCCGGGACAGACGGCATGAACACTGAAGCTTTCTTT. This gives the protein CASSPGTDGMNTEAFF.